The 9 T cell receptor beta chains below were found in one sample sequenced in a study of cytomegalovirus exposure and HLA in healthy donors. The study ran its PCR with 60 Vbeta and 13 Jbeta primers. Profiled with immunoSEQ multiplex PCR; TCRdb holds only in-frame clones, not every one. Of approximately 180,000 clones listed, approximately 78% are singletons. Sequenced: PBMCs. These receptors were obtained from a woman aged 50 to 60 in good health and CMV-seropositive.

Of note for this clone: This same CDR3 is encoded by further DNA sequences in the sample. The chain has TRBV5-1 and TRBJ2-1, with no clear D. This CDR3 is built from 15 residues. Trimming took off 0 bases at V and 4 bases at J, with 11 bases between the two ends. Germline assignment: CDR1 SGHRS and CDR2 YFSETQ. Written as DNA, the CDR3 is TGCGCCAGCAGCTTGGTCCCAGGCTCGTACAATGAGCAGTTCTTC. Amino acid sequence: CASSLVPGSYNEQFF. Full variable domain (remainder filled in from reference TRBV5-1 and TRBJ2-1): KAGVTQTPRYLIKTRGQQVTLSCSPISGHRSVSWYQQTPGQGLQFLFEYFSETQRNKGNFPGRFSGRQFSNSRSEMNVSTLELGDSALYLCASSLVPGSYNEQFFGPGTRLTVL.

This clone was picked up a small number of times. This CDR3 is also generated by other DNA sequences in the sample. CDR3 in amino acids: CASSLGLDTDTQYF. The CDR3 DNA reads as TGCGCCAGCAGCTTGGGCTTAGACACAGATACGCAGTATTTT. The genes are TRBV5-1 and TRBJ2-3; unclear D gene. Germline V lookup: CDR1 SGHRS, CDR2 YFSETQ. V lost 0 bases and J 2 bases, leaving 7 bases between the germline ends. CDR3 length: 14 amino acids.

Only a few counts were recorded for this clone. V gene TRBV5-1 combines with J gene TRBJ2-7, with 10 bases aligning to TRBD1. Trimming cost V 0 bases and J 6 bases; bases outside gene matches: 3. From germline, CDR1 is SGHRS and CDR2 YFSETQ. The CDR3 totals 14 residues. The CDR3 DNA is TGCGCCAGCAGCTTGGGGGGACAGGGGTTCGAGCAGTACTTC. It is translated as CASSLGGQGFEQYF.

J is TRBJ1-1 and V is TRBV11-1; no clear D gene. From germline, CDR1 is SGHAT and CDR2 FQDESV (reference sequence). CDR3 length: 14 amino acids. Trimming took 3 bases from V and 4 from J, leaving 12 bases between them. CDR3 sequence reads: CASSFRGPTTEAFF. The CDR3 DNA reads TGTGCCAGCAGCTTTCGGGGTCCTACCACTGAAGCTTTCTTT.

This chain uses TRBV5-5 with TRBJ1-5; a possible D gene is TRBD1 (6 bases). The CDR3 totals 15 residues. Trimming left V 0 bases short and J 6 bases short, with 13 bases between. CDR1 is SGHKS, CDR2 YYEKEE, per germline (reference sequence). In nucleotides, the CDR3 is TGTGCCAGCAGCTTGGTTTTTGGGGGCCCTCAGCCCCAGCATTTT. Encoded protein: CASSLVFGGPQPQHF.

The chain joins TRBV5-1 to TRBJ1-2, with D possibly matching TRBD1 (6 bases). Deletions cut 0 bases from V and 6 bases from J, with 12 bases between. CDR1 is SGHRS and CDR2 is YFSETQ in the germline V gene. The CDR3 is 14 amino acids. CDR3 in amino acids: CASSLAQGIDGYTF. The CDR3 DNA sequence: TGCGCCAGCAGCTTGGCACAGGGTATAGATGGCTACACCTTC.

This chain joins TRBV7-9 and TRBJ2-7; 9 bases fit TRBD1. Losses at the gene ends were 6 bases for V and 7 bases for J; bases not matched to a gene: 10. The germline gives CDR1 SEHNR, CDR2 FQNEAQ (reference sequence). This CDR3 contains 14 residues. DNA for the CDR3: TGTGCCAGCAGGGTCGGGACAGGGCCTATGGAGCAGTACTTC. Amino acids: CASRVGTGPMEQYF.

The chain joins TRBV4-1 to TRBJ1-2; possible D gene TRBD1, 5 bases. CDR1 is MGHRA and CDR2 is YSYEKL in the germline V gene. Trimming took 0 bases from V and 4 from J, leaving 21 bases between them. The CDR3 sequence is 18 residues long. CDR3 residues: CASSQDVLRGGPLYGYTF. The CDR3 DNA is TGCGCCAGCAGCCAAGATGTTTTACGCGGGGGTCCCCTCTATGGCTACACCTTC.

As concerns this clone: Additional DNA sequences in this sample encode the identical CDR3. The chain links TRBV27 to TRBJ1-1; 9 bases line up with TRBD1. The CDR3 contains 14 residues. Germline trimming cut 6 bases from V and 5 bases from J; bases unmatched to any gene: 7. The germline V gene encodes CDR1 MNHEY and CDR2 SMNVEV (reference sequence). Here the CDR3 reads CASRLQGAETEAFF. In DNA, the CDR3 is TGTGCCAGCAGGTTACAGGGGGCAGAAACTGAAGCTTTCTTT.